The 23 T cell receptor beta chains in this list originate from one sample, sequenced in a study of blood T cells in healthy people across ages. A sample-barcoded 5' primer and a J-beta primer mix were used in a second PCR of roughly 6 to 11 cycles. Via MiXCR, TCRdb re-called the 5' RACE reads, giving one row per CDR3 protein. Of over a million distinct CDR3 sequences in the sample, around 43% were seen once. Sequences were obtained from blood. The receptor set was obtained from a woman aged 55-75 years in good health.

This rearrangement joins TRBV12-3 or TRBV12-4 to TRBJ2-1; TRBD2 aligns across 7 bases. The V and J ends lost 7 bases and 5 bases, in that order; junction bases with no gene match: 14. The CDR3 sequence is 16 residues long. The CDR3, as DNA: TGTGCCAGCACCCCCTGGGACGGGGGGAGTGACAATGAGCAGTTCTTC. This translates into CASTPWDGGSDNEQFF.

This chain links TRBV11-2 with TRBJ2-7; TRBD2 might be the D (5 bases). This CDR3 contains 15 residues. The V gene lost 3 bases and the J gene lost 4 bases, with 16 bases spanning the gap. Germline V lookup: CDR1 SGHAT, CDR2 FQNNGV. The CDR3 sequence is CASSFVGALGYEQYF. The DNA of the CDR3 is TGTGCCAGCAGCTTTGTGGGAGCGCTTGGTTACGAGCAGTACTTC.

The chain has TRBV2 and TRBJ2-3, with a tentative D call TRBD2 (5 bases). The V gene's germline CDR1 is SNHLY and CDR2 FYNNEI. The CDR3 has 13 amino acids. V was shortened by 4 bases and J by 11 bases, with 16 bases between the two germline ends. DNA of the CDR3: TGTGCCAGCAGTGGTCGGTCGGGATTCGAGCAGTATTTT. Its protein is CASSGRSGFEQYF.

For this clonotype: Relative to the germline gene, one junction end is altered; a read error may explain this. V and J are TRBV12-3 or TRBV12-4 and TRBJ2-5; TRBD1 matches at 8 bases. The CDR3 length is 17 residues. The CDR3 nucleotides read TGTGTCAGCAGTTTAAGGGTCGGGACAGGTGGAATTGAGACCCAGTACTTC. Encoded protein: CVSSLRVGTGGIETQYF.

This clonotype has a count of ten or more. V is TRBV4-2 and J is TRBJ1-4; D is possibly TRBD1 (6 bases). Trimming left V 4 bases short and J 5 bases short, with 8 bases between. This CDR3 is built from 13 residues. Germline CDR1 reads LGHNA; CDR2 reads YNFKEQ. CDR3 nucleotides: TGTGCCAGCAGCCCTCAGGGGAATGAAAAACTGTTTTTT. Protein sequence: CASSPQGNEKLFF.

The table lists this clonotype with a count of one. The chain couples TRBV12-3 or TRBV12-4 to TRBJ2-5, with 8 positions matching TRBD2. Losses at the gene ends were 6 bases for V and 4 bases for J; bases not matched to a gene: 7. The CDR3 is 14 amino acids. The CDR3 nucleotides read TGTGCCAGCAGCCCGGGGGGGGTTTTAGAGACCCAGTACTTC. Its translation is CASSPGGVLETQYF.

The chain uses TRBV20-1 and TRBJ2-7; D perhaps matches TRBD1 (6 bases). The germline V and J ends were trimmed by 0 bases and 3 bases, with 15 bases remaining between them. Germline lookup yields CDR1 DFQATT and CDR2 SNEGSKA (reference sequence). This CDR3 spans 15 amino acids. This chain's CDR3 is CSARDIQGVGYEQYF. CDR3 DNA: TGCAGTGCTAGAGATATACAGGGTGTTGGCTACGAGCAGTACTTC.

The DNA for the CDR3 is TGTGCCAGCAGCCCGCTCCAGACAGGGGAAGAGACCCAGTACTTC. Amino acid sequence: CASSPLQTGEETQYF. This chain links TRBV5-6 with TRBJ2-5, with 8 bases that match TRBD1. After removal of 4 bases from V and 3 bases from J, the junction contained 8 bases not matched to a gene. CDR1 is SGHDT, CDR2 YYEEEE, per germline. This CDR3 has 15 residues.

This clonotype has ten or more counts. The chain employs TRBV6-2 or TRBV6-3 and TRBJ2-7; D is uncertain. Germline CDR1 reads MNHEY; CDR2 reads SVGEGT. The ends were cut back, 4 bases at V and 4 bases at J, with 8 bases in the middle. The CDR3 runs to 12 residues. CDR3 loop: CASSLGMYEQYF. The CDR3 nucleotides are TGTGCCAGCAGTTTGGGGATGTACGAGCAGTACTTC.

Details on this clonotype: A clone one base away is much larger, so this may be a read error. The V gene is TRBV10-3, the J gene TRBJ2-7; 7 nucleotides match TRBD2. The CDR3 consists of 14 residues. The germline gives CDR1 ENHRY, CDR2 SYGVKD. The CDR3 region is CAVSDGRTAYEQYF. The DNA for the CDR3 is TGTGCCGTCAGTGACGGGAGGACCGCCTACGAGCAGTACTTC.

There are a few counts of this clonotype. The rearrangement uses TRBV20-1 and TRBJ2-7; 9 nucleotides align to TRBD2. Germline V gene lookup returns CDR1 DFQATT and CDR2 SNEGSKA (reference sequence). There are 16 residues in the CDR3. J gave up 2 bases and V 0 bases, and 8 bases lay outside the gene matches. The CDR3 DNA sequence: TGCAGTGCTAGAGACGGCGGAATAGCGGGGGCCTACGAGCAGTACTTC. Translation gives CSARDGGIAGAYEQYF.

This clonotype turned up a few times. The V call is TRBV29-1, the J call TRBJ2-1, with D perhaps assigned TRBD1 or TRBD2 (5 bases each). There are 13 residues in the CDR3. Trimming removed 7 bases from V and 8 bases from J, with 18 bases in between. CDR1 is SQVTM, CDR2 ANQGSEA, per germline. The DNA for the CDR3 is TGCAGCGCTGAGGGGTCTCGTGCATATGAGCAGTTCTTC. This sequence encodes CSAEGSRAYEQFF.

This clonotype was recorded a few times. The chain is built from TRBV27 and TRBJ2-1; the D gene is possibly TRBD2 (5 bases). V dropped 8 bases and J dropped 3 bases, with 20 bases sitting between them. CDR3 length: 16 residues. The germline gives CDR1 MNHEY, CDR2 SMNVEV (reference sequence). Here the CDR3 DNA reads TGTGCCAGCGGAGTCCCCCTACTAGGCCGCTACAATGAGCAGTTCTTC. Translation: CASGVPLLGRYNEQFF.

The chain links TRBV7-3 to TRBJ2-5; 9 bases are a match to TRBD2. From germline, CDR1 is SGHTA and CDR2 FQGTGA. The trim removed 5 bases at V and 3 bases at J, leaving 10 bases unmatched. The CDR3 loop spans 16 amino acids. CDR3 residues: CASSHSPGLAKETQYF. CDR3 bases: TGTGCCAGCAGCCATTCACCGGGACTAGCTAAAGAGACCCAGTACTTC.

The sample holds one count of this clonotype. V is TRBV9 and J is TRBJ2-3; D not resolved. This CDR3 has 14 amino acids. Germline V lookup: CDR1 SGDLS, CDR2 YYNGEE. V was clipped by 6 bases and J by 0 bases, with 11 bases between them. CDR3: CASNQVSSTDTQYF. The DNA for the CDR3 is TGTGCCAGCAACCAGGTTTCTAGCACAGATACGCAGTATTTT.

The chain employs TRBV10-2 and TRBJ2-5; D uncertain. The J call may be incorrect, as the DNA end agrees better with TRBJ2-7. Germline CDR1 reads WSHSY; CDR2 reads SAAADI. The CDR3 is 12 amino acids. CDR3 nucleotide sequence: TGCGCCAGCCGATCGGAGCTAGGCGAGCAGTACTTC. It encodes CASRSELGEQYF.

CDR3 residues: CSVEGPGQRVHNEQFF. The CDR3 DNA reads TGCAGCGTTGAAGGCCCCGGGCAAAGGGTACACAATGAGCAGTTCTTC. The chain employs TRBV29-1 and TRBJ2-1; D gene ambiguous. V dropped 1 base and J dropped 5 bases, with 18 bases sitting between them. The CDR3 is 16 amino acids. The germline CDR1 and CDR2 sequences are SQVTM and ANQGSEA.

The chain combines TRBV9 with TRBJ2-1, with 10 bases identical to TRBD2. V trimming: 4 bases; J trimming: 2 bases; junction bases outside the gene matches: 9. The germline gives CDR1 SGDLS, CDR2 YYNGEE. The CDR3 has 17 residues. CDR3 bases: TGTGCCAGCAGCTCCACCGTTAGCGGGAGGACCTACAATGAGCAGTTCTTC. Protein product: CASSSTVSGRTYNEQFF.

This clonotype was seen ten or more times. This sequence joins TRBV29-1 and TRBJ2-3; 7 bases match TRBD1. The V segment lost 4 bases and the J segment 3 bases; nucleotides outside the gene matches: 13. Germline CDR1 is SQVTM and CDR2 is ANQGSEA. CDR3 length: 16 residues. The CDR3 region is CSVVVDRAPPTDTQYF. The CDR3 DNA is TGCAGCGTTGTTGTTGACAGGGCTCCCCCGACAGATACGCAGTATTTT.

Only a few counts were recorded for this clonotype. V and J are TRBV20-1 and TRBJ2-3; TRBD2 aligns across 7 bases. Germline loops: CDR1 DFQATT, CDR2 SNEGSKA (reference sequence). The CDR3 has 15 residues. The V gene end was trimmed by 1 base and the J gene end by 6 bases; junction bases not matched to a gene: 10. The CDR3 DNA reads as TGCAGTGCTAGAGTCCCTAGCGGTGGGGGGGATACGCAGTATTTT. It codes for CSARVPSGGGDTQYF.

The J gene is TRBJ1-2, the V gene TRBV18; perhaps TRBD1 as D (5 bases). Trimming removed 0 bases at V and 4 bases at J, with 21 bases between. Germline V lookup: CDR1 KGHSH, CDR2 LQKENI. CDR3 length: 18 amino acids. The CDR3 nucleotides read TGTGCCAGCTCACCACCTCAAGTCCCCGACAGAGAACTCTATGGCTACACCTTC. Protein sequence: CASSPPQVPDRELYGYTF.

This clonotype was recorded a few times. The gene calls are TRBV4-1 and TRBJ2-4; unclear D gene. There are 16 residues in the CDR3. Germline loops: CDR1 MGHRA, CDR2 YSYEKL. V was shortened by 2 bases and J by 0 bases, with 11 bases between the two germline ends. This CDR3 reads CASSQPVTLAKNIQYF. Written as DNA, the CDR3 is TGCGCCAGCAGCCAACCAGTTACTTTAGCCAAAAACATTCAGTACTTC.

The V gene is TRBV6-2 or TRBV6-3, the J gene TRBJ2-5; D possibly matches TRBD1 or TRBD2 (5 bases each). There are 15 residues in the CDR3. Germline V CDR1 and CDR2: MNHEY, SVGEGT. Between the trimmed V and J ends, which lost 5 bases and 5 bases, there was a span of 18 bases. The CDR3 sequence: CASSPQWGIGETQYF. CDR3 DNA: TGTGCCAGCAGTCCCCAGTGGGGGATAGGGGAGACCCAGTACTTC.